Presented here are 24 T cell receptor beta chains from one specimen sequenced in a study of blood T cells in healthy people across ages (dated by TCRdb to between 2014 and 2017). Library method: 5' RACE. A second PCR of roughly 7 to 11 cycles was performed with a sample-barcoded 5' primer and a J-beta primer mix. TCRdb redid the processing of the public reads, applying fastp at Q25 and MiXCR, and retained in-frame beta chains. Entries are consolidated by CDR3 protein sequence, retaining the most common genes and DNA. Across this sample there are around 2 million distinct CDR3 sequences, with approximately 40% seen only once. In total, the top ten clones hold 23% of the sample. The sample taken for sequencing was blood. The origin of the receptors is a human donor in good health.

This clonotype turned up a few times. The CDR3 DNA reads as TGTGCCACCAGCAGAGATCGGGCGGGGGGCCTCCCCGGGGAGCTGTTTTTT. Protein: CATSRDRAGGLPGELFF. The J gene is TRBJ2-2, the V gene TRBV15; TRBD2 aligns across 8 bases. The CDR3 runs 17 residues. Germline lookup yields CDR1 LNHNV and CDR2 YYDKDF (reference sequence). With V trimmed by 0 bases and J by 6 bases, 9 bases remained unmatched.

For the CDR3, the DNA is TGCAGTGCTAGAGTTATCGGGGGGCAGATCAATGAGCAGTTCTTC. Protein product: CSARVIGGQINEQFF. The chain joins TRBV20-1 to TRBJ2-1; maybe TRBD2 (7 bases). This CDR3 is built from 15 residues. Germline V CDR1 and CDR2: DFQATT, SNEGSKA (reference sequence). Trimming shortened V by 1 base and J by 6 bases, and 16 bases separated the two germline ends.

This rearrangement joins TRBV12-3 or TRBV12-4 to TRBJ2-5; D tentatively fits TRBD1 or TRBD2 (6 bases each). Trimming took 6 bases from V and 4 from J, leaving 18 bases between them. The CDR3 loop spans 15 amino acids. CDR3 sequence (DNA): TGTGCCAGCAGCCGCGGGACAAAATTGTCAGAGACCCAGTACTTC. It codes for CASSRGTKLSETQYF.

This clonotype was seen more than once but under ten times. V is TRBV24-1 and J is TRBJ1-2, with no clear D. V was pared by 0 bases and J by 9 bases, with 7 bases between. The CDR3 spans 12 residues. Germline CDR1 and CDR2: KGHDR and SFDVKD. CDR3 amino acids: CATSDLGSSYTF. DNA of the CDR3: TGTGCCACCAGTGATTTGGGTTCTAGCTACACCTTC.

This sequence joins TRBV3-1 and TRBJ2-5; 8 bases are shared with TRBD2. The CDR3 totals 13 residues. V dropped 3 bases and J dropped 10; count of bases not matched to a gene: 7. Germline CDR1 is LGHDT and CDR2 is YNNKEL (reference sequence). CDR3 region: CASSQAGTRYQYF. CDR3 nucleotides: TGTGCCAGCAGCCAGGCCGGGACTAGATACCAGTACTTC.

This clonotype was picked up a small number of times. The rearrangement uses TRBV5-5 and TRBJ2-3; the D gene is possibly TRBD2 (7 bases). Germline loops: CDR1 SGHKS, CDR2 YYEKEE (reference sequence). CDR3 length: 16 residues. With 4 bases removed from V and 14 bases from J, the gap between germline ends came to 29 bases. The CDR3 nucleotides are TGTGCCAGCAGCCCTTCGGTGGGGCAGGGGAGGGTTCACACGTATTTT. Amino acid sequence: CASSPSVGQGRVHTYF.

This clonotype was observed a few times. The chain combines TRBV3-1 with TRBJ2-5; D might be TRBD2 (6 bases). The CDR3 is 13 residues long. Germline V gene sequence: CDR1 LGHDT, CDR2 YNNKEL (reference sequence). V was pared by 8 bases and J by 4 bases, with 14 bases between. CDR3 in DNA: TGTGCCAGCTATCCGGGGGTGGGAGAGACCCAGTACTTC. The encoded protein is CASYPGVGETQYF.

The chain uses TRBV12-3 or TRBV12-4 and TRBJ2-7, with 14 bases lining up with TRBD2. J lost 4 bases, V lost 7 bases, and 6 bases had no gene match. The CDR3 length is 15 residues. CDR3 nucleotide sequence: TGTGCCAGCACCCACGGACTAGCGGGAGGATACGAGCAGTACTTC. It codes for CASTHGLAGGYEQYF.

There are a few counts of this clonotype. The chain combines TRBV27 with TRBJ2-1; 8 nucleotides align to TRBD1. The length of the CDR3 is 16 residues. Looked up from germline, CDR1 is MNHEY and CDR2 is SMNVEV (reference sequence). The V segment lost 7 bases and the J segment 4 bases; nucleotides outside the gene matches: 12. The CDR3 nucleotides read TGTGCCAGCAAGATATCGGCCGACAGGGGATACAATGAGCAGTTCTTC. As protein: CASKISADRGYNEQFF.

Turning to this clonotype: Mismatch with germline at one junction end may stem from a read error. The chain couples TRBV12-3 or TRBV12-4 to TRBJ2-3; D gene unclear. CDR3 length equals 13 residues. CDR3 amino acids: CVSSLSIPAAQYF. The DNA for the CDR3 is TGTGTCAGCAGTTTATCGATCCCAGCTGCGCAGTATTTT.

This clonotype occurred a few times. The V gene is TRBV6-2 or TRBV6-3, the J gene TRBJ1-2; no firm D call. This CDR3 spans 14 amino acids. The germline V gene has CDR1 MNHEY and CDR2 SVGEGT. Trimming left V 3 bases short and J 2 bases short, with 10 bases between. Written as DNA, the CDR3 is TGTGCCAGCAGTTATTTGACTCAAAACTATGGCTACACCTTC. Translation: CASSYLTQNYGYTF.

The V and J genes are TRBV4-2 and TRBJ2-1, with D perhaps TRBD2 (5 bases). The tail of the sequence fits TRBJ2-7 better, so the J call may be wrong. This CDR3 has 14 residues. Germline V gene data show CDR1 as LGHNA and CDR2 as YNFKEQ. The chain's CDR3 is CASSQDWTYNEQYF. The CDR3 DNA reads as TGTGCCAGCAGCCAAGATTGGACTTACAATGAGCAGTACTTC.

The chain carries TRBV9 and TRBJ2-5, with 8 nucleotides matching TRBD2. The tail of the sequence fits TRBJ2-7 better, so the J call may be wrong. The CDR3 is 15 amino acids. CDR1 is SGDLS, CDR2 YYNGEE, per germline. CDR3 sequence reads: CASSSTRGGEYEQYF. DNA of the CDR3: TGTGCCAGCAGCTCAACCCGGGGGGGGGAGTACGAGCAGTACTTC.

V gene TRBV7-2 combines with J gene TRBJ2-2; 8 bases map to TRBD1. The CDR3 loop spans 15 amino acids. CDR1 is SGHTA and CDR2 is FQGNSA in the germline V gene. Trimming took 4 bases from V and 8 from J; bases not matched to a gene: 9. The CDR3, as DNA: TGTGCCAGCAGCTCCTACCAGGGGGCGAGGGGGGAGCTGTTTTTT. Residues: CASSSYQGARGELFF.

J is TRBJ2-1 and V is TRBV25-1; D could derive from TRBD1 or TRBD2 (5 bases each). CDR3 length equals 14 residues. Germline CDR1 MGHDK, CDR2 SYGVNS. The ends were cut back, 5 bases at V and 9 bases at J, with 17 bases in the middle. The CDR3 DNA reads TGTGCCAGCAGTCGACGATCAACCGGGGCTGAGCAGTTCTTC. Translating gives CASSRRSTGAEQFF.

This clonotype was detected a few times. This chain connects TRBV20-1 to TRBJ2-1, with 7 positions matching TRBD2. CDR1 is DFQATT, CDR2 SNEGSKA, per germline (reference sequence). With V trimmed by 2 bases and J by 5 bases, 3 bases remained unmatched. This CDR3 is 13 amino acids long. CDR3 amino acids: CSARMGGNNEQFF. DNA for the CDR3: TGCAGTGCTAGAATGGGGGGGAACAATGAGCAGTTCTTC.

This clonotype came up a few times. The chain uses TRBV20-1 and TRBJ2-1, with 8 bases aligning to TRBD1. CDR1 and CDR2 (germline): DFQATT, SNEGSKA (reference sequence). V trimming: 5 bases; J trimming: 7 bases; junction bases outside the gene matches: 7. The CDR3 runs to 13 residues. The CDR3 bases are TGCAGTGCTCCGGACAGGGATTTGAATGAGCAGTTCTTC. Protein: CSAPDRDLNEQFF.

The chain couples TRBV12-5 to TRBJ2-2; 11 bases agree with TRBD2. Germline CDR1 LGHNT, CDR2 FRNRAP. Trimming took 3 bases from V and 0 from J; bases not matched to a gene: 6. The CDR3 length is 18 residues. The DNA of the CDR3 is TGTGCTAGTGGTTTCCTACTAGCGGGGGCCACGAACACCGGGGAGCTGTTTTTT. It codes for CASGFLLAGATNTGELFF.

This chain connects TRBV7-9 to TRBJ2-4; 9 bases map to TRBD1. The CDR3 runs to 15 residues. Germline lookup yields CDR1 SEHNR and CDR2 FQNEAQ (reference sequence). J was trimmed by 13 bases and V by 1 base; bases with no gene match: 11. The CDR3 is CASSLVQQGAREQYF. In nucleotides, the CDR3 is TGTGCCAGCAGCTTAGTTCAACAGGGGGCGAGGGAGCAGTACTTC.

The chain is built from TRBV4-3 and TRBJ1-2; perhaps TRBD1 as D (5 bases). This CDR3 spans 14 amino acids. Per the germline V gene, CDR1 is LGHNA and CDR2 is YSLEER. With 0 bases removed from V and 6 bases from J, the gap between germline ends came to 11 bases. The DNA for the CDR3 is TGCGCCAGCAGCCAAGATATCAGGGTCGATGGCTACACCTTC. Its translation: CASSQDIRVDGYTF.

V and J are TRBV28 and TRBJ1-5, with D uncertain. The V gene's germline CDR1 is MDHEN and CDR2 SYDVKM. The CDR3 is 18 amino acids. The V end lost 7 bases, the J end lost 0 bases, and 22 bases lay between the germline ends. The CDR3 DNA sequence: TGTGCCAGCATACCACAGAGGGAAACAGCTTATAGCAATCAGCCCCAGCATTTT. It yields the protein CASIPQRETAYSNQPQHF.

CDR3 sequence reads: CASSAQWDSTVVSYEQYF. CDR3 DNA: TGTGCCAGCAGTGCCCAGTGGGACAGCACTGTGGTTTCCTACGAGCAGTACTTC. The chain joins TRBV6-1 to TRBJ2-7; 7 bases are shared with TRBD1. The germline V gene encodes CDR1 MNHNS and CDR2 SASEGT. Trimming cost V 4 bases and J 1 base; bases outside gene matches: 16. The CDR3 sequence is 18 residues long.

The V gene is TRBV29-1, the J gene TRBJ2-3; D might be TRBD1 or TRBD2, each matching 5 bases. CDR3 length: 14 residues. Germline V gene lookup returns CDR1 SQVTM and CDR2 ANQGSEA. V was pared by 2 bases and J by 1 base, with 10 bases between. The CDR3 loop reads CSVEWGWGTDTQYF. The CDR3 coding sequence is TGCAGCGTTGAATGGGGGTGGGGCACAGATACGCAGTATTTT.

This clonotype was counted between two and nine times. CDR3 in amino acids: CASLRAGASYEQYF. The CDR3 region has the DNA TGTGCCAGCCTCAGGGCGGGCGCCTCCTACGAGCAGTACTTC. The rearrangement uses TRBV28 and TRBJ2-7, with D perhaps being TRBD1 or TRBD2 (5 bases each). The germline V gene encodes CDR1 MDHEN and CDR2 SYDVKM. Between the trimmed V and J ends, which lost 8 bases and 0 bases, there was a span of 14 bases. The CDR3 contains 14 residues.